This is a list of T cell receptor beta chains from one sample in a study of response to subunit inactivated influenza vaccine. TCRdb recomputed calls from the RT-PCR reads with MiXCR, one row per CDR3 protein. The table has around 480,000 distinct CDR3 sequences, 15% to 20% seen once. The material was CD4+ T cells sorted from PBMCs, obtained around 25 months after vaccination. The receptor set was obtained from a man aged 50-75 years who received an inactivated influenza vaccine. The CDR3 runs from the conserved cysteine through the conserved F or W. The D gene is left open where the match is weak. A clone size is listed for some rows: how often the clone was seen (once, few, many), or a class if it is expanded.

V	D	J	size	CDR3	DNA
TRBV10-3	NA	TRBJ1-4	NA	CAIGLGGEKLFF	TGTGCCATCGGACTAGGGGGTGAAAAACTGTTTTTT
TRBV5-5	NA	TRBJ2-7	NA	CASSLDQGQNEQYF	TGTGCCAGCAGCTTGGACCAGGGGCAAAACGAGCAGTACTTC
TRBV5-1	NA	TRBJ1-5	NA	CASSLDGQRNQPQHF	TGCGCCAGCAGCTTGGACGGGCAGCGCAATCAGCCCCAGCATTTT
TRBV12-3/TRBV12-4	TRBD1	TRBJ2-7	NA	CASNYRGYDEQYF	TGTGCCAGCAACTACAGGGGGTACGACGAGCAGTACTTC
TRBV29-1	TRBD1	TRBJ2-1	few	CSVGTGGRRNEQFF	TGCAGCGTTGGGACAGGGGGCCGCCGCAATGAGCAGTTCTTC
TRBV7-8	NA	TRBJ2-1	few	CASSPLRTYNEQFF	TGTGCCAGCAGCCCTCTTAGAACCTACAATGAGCAGTTCTTC
TRBV5-8	NA	TRBJ1-3	few	CASRNAGGGNTIYF	TGTGCCAGCAGAAACGCGGGTGGTGGAAACACCATATATTTT
TRBV18	TRBD2	TRBJ2-3	NA	CASSGSGRAGDTQYF	TGTGCCAGCTCAGGAAGCGGGAGGGCCGGTGATACGCAGTATTTT
TRBV29-1	NA	TRBJ1-1	NA	CSGGHMNTEAFF	TGCAGCGGGGGACATATGAACACTGAAGCTTTCTTT
TRBV20-1	NA	TRBJ1-2	NA	CSARYSNYGYTF	TGCAGTGCTAGATACAGCAACTATGGCTACACCTTC
TRBV12-3/TRBV12-4	NA	TRBJ1-5	many	CASSLADSNQPQHF	TGTGCCAGCAGTTTAGCGGATAGCAATCAGCCCCAGCATTTT
TRBV20-1	TRBD1	TRBJ2-2	NA	CSFTGAETGELFF	TGCAGTTTTACAGGGGCGGAGACCGGGGAGCTGTTTTTT
TRBV9	TRBD1	TRBJ1-3	few	CASSARQGYGNTIYF	TGTGCCAGCAGCGCCAGACAGGGGTATGGAAACACCATATATTTT
TRBV20-1	TRBD1	TRBJ2-2	NA	CSASSGTGSGELFF	TGCAGTGCTAGTTCCGGGACAGGGAGCGGGGAGCTGTTTTTT
TRBV12-5	NA	TRBJ1-1	NA	CASGVHGRMETEAFF	TGTGCTAGTGGTGTGCATGGGAGGATGGAGACTGAAGCTTTCTTT
TRBV4-3	NA	TRBJ2-1	many	CASSPGKVNEQFF	TGCGCCAGCAGCCCCGGGAAAGTCAATGAGCAGTTCTTC
TRBV12-3/TRBV12-4	NA	TRBJ1-2	few	CASRGTSPGYTF	TGTGCCAGCAGAGGGACTTCCCCTGGCTACACCTTC
TRBV10-3	NA	TRBJ1-1	NA	CAARDSVQAFF	TGTGCCGCCCGGGATAGTGTACAAGCTTTCTTT
TRBV7-9	NA	TRBJ1-3	few	CASSPGRRSSGNTIYF	TGTGCCAGCAGCCCCGGAAGACGGAGCTCTGGAAACACCATATATTTT
TRBV2	NA	TRBJ2-1	many	CASSEGGGSYNEQFF	TGTGCCAGCAGTGAAGGAGGGGGGTCCTACAATGAGCAGTTCTTC
TRBV10-3	NA	TRBJ2-3	few	CAISESRRGDTQYF	TGTGCCATCAGTGAGTCTCGAAGGGGAGATACGCAGTATTTT
TRBV5-5	NA	TRBJ2-7	NA	CASRTYRVPYEQYF	TGTGCCAGCAGAACCTACAGGGTCCCCTACGAGCAGTACTTC